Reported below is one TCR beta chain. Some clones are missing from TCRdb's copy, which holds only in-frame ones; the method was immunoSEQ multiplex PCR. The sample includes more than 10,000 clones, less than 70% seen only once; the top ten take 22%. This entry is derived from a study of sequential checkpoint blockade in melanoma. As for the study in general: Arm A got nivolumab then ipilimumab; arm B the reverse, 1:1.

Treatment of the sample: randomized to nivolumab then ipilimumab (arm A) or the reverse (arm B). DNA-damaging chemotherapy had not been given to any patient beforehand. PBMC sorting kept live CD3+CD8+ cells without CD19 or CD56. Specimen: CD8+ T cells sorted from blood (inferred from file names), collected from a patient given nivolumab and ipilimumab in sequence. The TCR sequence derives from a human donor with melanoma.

CDR3 sequence: CASGEAGGFDYGYTF. DNA for the CDR3: TGTGCCAGCGGAGAGGCAGGGGGTTTCGACTATGGCTACACCTTC. The chain has TRBV6-6 and TRBJ1-2, with 7 bases that match TRBD1. V dropped 8 bases and J dropped 3; count of bases not matched to a gene: 12. Germline V lookup: CDR1 MNHNY, CDR2 SVGAGI (reference sequence). The CDR3 runs to 15 residues.